Below, 11 T cell receptor beta chains from the same sample are listed, as sequenced in a study of cytomegalovirus exposure and HLA in healthy donors. Clones were sequenced by immunoSEQ multiplex PCR, and TCRdb holds only the in-frame ones, with some missing. Here the sample spans roughly 140,000 clones, about nine tenths being singletons. The sequenced sample was PBMCs. These receptors all come from a man aged 18-30 years in good health and CMV-seronegative.

The chain is built from TRBV6-5 and TRBJ1-1, with D unresolved. This CDR3 contains 13 residues. CDR1 is MNHEY, CDR2 SVGAGI, per germline. V was clipped by 0 bases and J by 6 bases, with 8 bases between them. The CDR3 sequence is CASSYSILAEAFF. For the CDR3, the DNA is TGTGCCAGCAGTTACTCGATCTTAGCTGAAGCTTTCTTT.

The chain combines TRBV27 with TRBJ2-2, with 8 bases identical to TRBD1. This CDR3 has 16 amino acids. CDR1 is MNHEY and CDR2 is SMNVEV in the germline V gene (reference sequence). The junction had 8 bases not matched to a gene; V was cut back by 6 bases and J by 2 bases. The DNA for the CDR3 is TGTGCCAGCAGGGGACCGGACAGGGAAAACACCGGGGAGCTGTTTTTT. Its protein product is CASRGPDRENTGELFF.

J is TRBJ1-2 and V is TRBV5-8, with 8 bases lining up with TRBD1. The V gene end was trimmed by 0 bases and the J gene end by 4 bases; junction bases not matched to a gene: 2. Germline loops: CDR1 SGHTS, CDR2 YDEGEE. There are 14 residues in the CDR3. Written as DNA, the CDR3 is TGTGCCAGCAGCTTGGACAGGGGGGTCTATGGCTACACCTTC. Protein: CASSLDRGVYGYTF.

The J gene is TRBJ1-6, the V gene TRBV2, with no clear D. Trimming removed 7 bases at V and 2 bases at J, with 3 bases between. The CDR3 length is 12 residues. The germline gives CDR1 SNHLY, CDR2 FYNNEI. The CDR3 region is CASNTYNSPLHF. The CDR3 coding sequence is TGTGCCAGCAACACCTATAATTCACCCCTCCACTTT.

The V and J genes are TRBV9 and TRBJ2-1; 10 bases fit TRBD2. V was clipped by 2 bases and J by 7 bases; unmatched bases: 15. The V gene's germline CDR1 is SGDLS and CDR2 YYNGEE. CDR3 length equals 18 residues. The CDR3: CASSVTTLSTSGTNEQFF. The CDR3 nucleotides are TGTGCCAGCAGCGTCACCACGCTCAGTACTAGCGGGACAAATGAGCAGTTCTTC.

The chain links TRBV9 to TRBJ1-3, with D possibly TRBD1 on 6 matching bases. V lost 3 bases, J lost 2 bases, and 9 bases lay in between. Germline CDR1 and CDR2: SGDLS and YYNGEE. The CDR3 consists of 14 residues. This CDR3 reads CASSAGTPGNTIYF. Written as DNA, the CDR3 is TGTGCCAGCAGCGCGGGGACACCTGGAAACACCATATATTTT.

The chain recombines TRBV7-6 with TRBJ1-4, with 7 positions matching TRBD1. The germline V gene has CDR1 SGHVS and CDR2 FNYEAQ. V trimming: 5 bases; J trimming: 5 bases; junction bases outside the gene matches: 11. The CDR3 covers 16 residues. CDR3 in amino acids: CASSPGAGGRNEKLFF. As DNA, the CDR3 is TGTGCCAGCAGCCCAGGGGCAGGGGGGAGGAATGAAAAACTGTTTTTT.

The chain carries TRBV7-2 and TRBJ2-5; D might be TRBD2 (5 bases). Trimming removed 5 bases at V and 4 bases at J, with 11 bases between. Germline lookup yields CDR1 SGHTA and CDR2 FQGNSA. CDR3 length: 13 amino acids. CDR3 nucleotides: TGTGCCAGCAGCCTCGAGGGTGCAGAGACCCAGTACTTC. Protein sequence: CASSLEGAETQYF.

This rearrangement joins TRBV2 to TRBJ1-2, with unresolved D. The germline V gene encodes CDR1 SNHLY and CDR2 FYNNEI. V dropped 1 base and J dropped 8 bases, with 8 bases sitting between them. The CDR3 sequence is 12 residues long. As DNA, the CDR3 is TGTGCCAGCAGTGAAGTTGAGGTGGGCTACACCTTC. Amino acid sequence: CASSEVEVGYTF.

The chain carries TRBV5-1 and TRBJ2-1, with 13 positions matching TRBD2. Per germline, CDR1 SGHRS and CDR2 YFSETQ. The CDR3 is made up of 16 amino acids. Trimming at V came to 3 bases and at J to 3 bases, leaving 3 bases not matched to a gene. The CDR3 DNA is TGCGCCAGCAGCTCGACTAGCGGGGGGTTCTACAATGAGCAGTTCTTC. Amino acid sequence: CASSSTSGGFYNEQFF.

This clone turned up a few times. This chain links TRBV30 with TRBJ2-7; 11 bases align to TRBD2. This CDR3 comprises 13 residues. J lost 6 bases, V lost 2 bases, and 3 bases had no gene match. CDR1 is GTSNPN, CDR2 SVGIG, per germline (reference sequence). CDR3 amino acids: CAWSMGLAAEQYF. The CDR3, as DNA: TGTGCCTGGAGTATGGGACTAGCGGCCGAGCAGTACTTC.